These 9 T cell receptor beta chains came from one sample sequenced in a study of blood T cell repertoires in COVID-19. Assay used: immunoSEQ multiplex PCR; TCRdb lists only in-frame clones, some missing. Of some 160,000 clones in the sample, about 88% were seen once. Sequencing used peripheral blood. The receptors stem from a man aged 50 or older who had recovered from COVID-19.

This clone turned up a few times. The chain recombines TRBV10-1 with TRBJ1-4, with 11 bases matching TRBD1. Germline assignment: CDR1 WNHNN and CDR2 SYGVQD (reference sequence). V gave up 7 bases and J gave up 6 bases; unmatched junction bases: 4. CDR3 length: 14 amino acids. Here the CDR3 reads CASIKGQGDEKLFF. In DNA, the CDR3 is TGCGCCAGCATTAAGGGACAGGGGGATGAAAAACTGTTTTTT.

This clone was picked up one time. This rearrangement joins TRBV28 to TRBJ1-5; possible D gene TRBD1, 6 bases. V lost 0 bases, J lost 7 bases, and 13 bases lay in between. The CDR3 is 15 residues long. Germline lookup yields CDR1 MDHEN and CDR2 SYDVKM. The CDR3 loop is CASSLWGAEGQPQHF. The CDR3 region has the DNA TGTGCCAGCAGTTTATGGGGGGCAGAAGGACAGCCCCAGCATTTT.

The chain uses TRBV9 and TRBJ2-2; 9 bases fit TRBD1. After removal of 6 bases from V and 4 bases from J, the junction contained 7 bases not matched to a gene. CDR1 SGDLS and CDR2 YYNGEE come from the germline V gene. The CDR3 extends over 15 amino acids. The CDR3 region has the DNA TGTGCCAGCACGGGTCGACAGGGGGTCACCGGGGAGCTGTTTTTT. Its protein is CASTGRQGVTGELFF.

The chain employs TRBV27 and TRBJ2-6, with TRBD1 matching over 7 bases. Germline lookup yields CDR1 MNHEY and CDR2 SMNVEV (reference sequence). The CDR3 runs 19 residues. Trimming removed 4 bases from V and 4 bases from J; junction bases left unmatched: 16. The CDR3 here is CASSSPGQAQTGGANVLTF. CDR3 bases: TGTGCCAGCAGTTCTCCCGGACAGGCTCAGACGGGAGGGGCCAACGTCCTGACTTTC.

The rearrangement links TRBV6-5 to TRBJ1-1, with no clear D. The germline gives CDR1 MNHEY, CDR2 SVGAGI. Deletions cut 11 bases from V and 1 base from J, with 17 bases between. This CDR3 has 14 amino acids. CDR3 residues: CAGVRGGWNTEAFF. CDR3 DNA sequence: TGTGCCGGAGTACGCGGAGGATGGAACACTGAAGCTTTCTTT.

This clone was seen just once. The chain employs TRBV5-6 and TRBJ2-1; 13 bases map to TRBD2. The J segment lost 6 bases and the V segment lost 7 bases, leaving 7 bases of the junction unmatched. CDR1 is SGHDT, CDR2 YYEEEE, per germline. This CDR3 spans 15 amino acids. The DNA for the CDR3 is TGTGCCAGCCGCCAACTAGCGGGGGGGCCCAATGAGCAGTTCTTC. It translates to CASRQLAGGPNEQFF.

The chain links TRBV19 to TRBJ2-1, with 12 nucleotides matching TRBD2. Germline trimming cut 2 bases from V and 5 bases from J; bases unmatched to any gene: 7. CDR1 is LNHDA, CDR2 SQIVND, per germline (reference sequence). This CDR3 spans 17 amino acids. The chain's CDR3 is CASSIIGLAGKNNEQFF. CDR3 bases: TGTGCCAGTAGTATAATAGGACTAGCGGGGAAGAACAATGAGCAGTTCTTC.

The chain links TRBV7-6 to TRBJ2-1; 12 bases are shared with TRBD2. The V segment lost 6 bases and the J segment 5 bases; nucleotides outside the gene matches: 14. The CDR3 length is 18 residues. CDR1 is SGHVS, CDR2 FNYEAQ, per germline. CDR3 sequence reads: CASSPGLAGLNTNNEQFF. The CDR3, as DNA: TGTGCCAGCAGTCCGGGACTAGCGGGCCTTAATACCAACAATGAGCAGTTCTTC.

The chain recombines TRBV20-1 with TRBJ1-2, with 8 bases that match TRBD1. Germline V gene data show CDR1 as DFQATT and CDR2 as SNEGSKA (reference sequence). With V trimmed by 3 bases and J by 5 bases, 5 bases remained unmatched. The CDR3 runs 13 residues. The CDR3 coding sequence is TGCAGTGCTAGTCGCGACAGGGGTTATGGCTACACCTTC. The encoded protein is CSASRDRGYGYTF.